The TCR beta chain described here comes from a study of blood T cell repertoires in COVID-19. Study background: The origin of the acute and convalescent COVID-19 samples was the United States, Italy and Spain. In each case, the material was cDNA or gDNA derived from T cells, B-cell-depleted T cells, or PBMCs.

Original processing notes: Reference gene primers were amplified, and this amplification served to estimate nucleated cell counts. TCRdb keeps only in-frame clones here, not all; method: immunoSEQ multiplex PCR. V, J and clone size are those of that table, while D and trimming were read from the DNA. The sample includes more than 95,000 clones, more than 60% of them seen just once. In germline, CDR1 is LNHDA, CDR2 SQIVND (reference sequence). This CDR3 region has 14 residues. Unmatched junction bases numbered 8, after V lost 6 bases and J lost 4 bases. The receptor comes from a man aged 45-60 years with acute or convalescent COVID-19. The chain is built from TRBV19 and TRBJ1-1, with TRBD1 matching over 7 bases. What was sequenced was peripheral blood. CDR3 sequence reads: CASSRRQGGTEAFF. Here the CDR3 DNA reads TGTGCCAGTAGCCGGAGACAGGGTGGCACTGAAGCTTTCTTT.